The 26 T cell receptor beta chains reported below all come from one sample, sequenced in a study of long-term antiretroviral therapy in people with HIV. The assay, immunoSEQ v3.0, was run at survey level. Produced via immunoSEQ multiplex PCR; TCRdb's table is partial and in-frame only. The data hold tens of thousands of clones, with about nine tenths observed a single time. Sequences were derived from unsorted PBMCs, sampled 3.1 years after starting antiretroviral therapy. The source is a man aged 18 to 35 with HIV.

This clone was recorded only once. The chain has TRBV6-5 and TRBJ1-2; 7 nucleotides align to TRBD1. The germline V gene encodes CDR1 MNHEY and CDR2 SVGAGI. The CDR3 is 16 amino acids. The ends lost 0 bases at V and 4 bases at J; junction bases unmatched: 8. CDR3 region: CASSYSTGAGVYGYTF. As DNA, the CDR3 is TGTGCCAGCAGTTACTCCACAGGGGCCGGAGTCTATGGCTACACCTTC.

The chain employs TRBV29-1 and TRBJ1-1; 8 nucleotides align to TRBD1. V shed 5 bases and J 3 bases; nucleotides not matched to a gene: 8. This CDR3 has 14 amino acids. CDR1 SQVTM and CDR2 ANQGSEA come from the germline V gene. CDR3 in DNA: TGCAGCGTTACGGACAGGGACCTATACACTGAAGCTTTCTTT. Translation: CSVTDRDLYTEAFF.

The V gene is TRBV6-1, the J gene TRBJ1-6; D call uncertain. V lost 0 bases to trimming and J lost 0 bases, with 6 bases between them. Germline values: CDR1 MNHNS, CDR2 SASEGT. This CDR3 is 16 amino acids long. The CDR3 here is CASSEAGSSYNSPLHF. CDR3 sequence (DNA): TGTGCCAGCAGTGAAGCGGGGAGCTCCTATAATTCACCCCTCCACTTT.

J is TRBJ2-1 and V is TRBV7-9; the match to TRBD2 covers 7 bases. The CDR3 is 15 amino acids. V gave up 5 bases and J gave up 7 bases; unmatched junction bases: 11. Germline V gene data show CDR1 as SEHNR and CDR2 as FQNEAQ (reference sequence). CDR3 sequence reads: CASSATARELNEQFF. DNA for the CDR3: TGTGCCAGCAGCGCCACAGCGCGGGAGTTAAATGAGCAGTTCTTC.

V usage is TRBV25-1 and J usage is TRBJ1-1, with a tentative D call TRBD1 (5 bases). This CDR3 comprises 13 residues. Looked up from germline, CDR1 is MGHDK and CDR2 is SYGVNS. Trimming pared 4 bases from V and 1 base from J, leaving 7 bases between. The CDR3 nucleotides read TGTGCCAGCAGTGTCGGGACGAACACTGAAGCTTTCTTT. Protein sequence: CASSVGTNTEAFF.

The gene calls are TRBV7-8 and TRBJ1-1; D may be TRBD1 (5 bases). This CDR3 has 15 residues. Germline V gene data show CDR1 as SGHVS and CDR2 as FQNEAQ. Trimming stripped 5 bases from V and 0 bases from J, with 13 bases between. The CDR3 sequence: CASSPEGTMNTEAFF. As DNA, the CDR3 is TGTGCCAGCAGCCCCGAGGGGACTATGAACACTGAAGCTTTCTTT.

This clone was recorded once. This chain joins TRBV11-3 and TRBJ2-3; D might be TRBD1 (5 bases). CDR1 and CDR2 (germline): SGHNT, YENEEA. The germline V and J ends were trimmed by 3 bases and 4 bases, with 11 bases remaining between them. The CDR3 covers 14 residues. CDR3 loop: CASSLGPHPDTQYF. The DNA of the CDR3 is TGTGCCAGCAGCTTGGGGCCGCATCCAGATACGCAGTATTTT.

The V and J genes are TRBV9 and TRBJ2-2; TRBD1 might be the D (5 bases). Germline assignment: CDR1 SGDLS and CDR2 YYNGEE. The CDR3 is 14 amino acids. V lost 0 bases to trimming and J lost 3 bases, with 6 bases between them. CDR3: CASSVEGDTGELFF. The CDR3 DNA reads TGTGCCAGCAGCGTAGAAGGGGACACCGGGGAGCTGTTTTTT.

The rearrangement uses TRBV29-1 and TRBJ2-7, with 7 positions matching TRBD1. Germline trimming cut 5 bases from V and 4 bases from J; bases unmatched to any gene: 11. Germline-derived CDR1 and CDR2 are SQVTM and ANQGSEA. The CDR3 consists of 14 residues. This CDR3 is CSVRKGQAGYEQYF. The CDR3 DNA follows: TGCAGCGTTAGAAAAGGACAGGCTGGGTACGAGCAGTACTTC.

The CDR3 here is CSVGSGVGGYTF. CDR3 nucleotide sequence: TGCAGCGTTGGATCGGGGGTAGGCGGCTACACCTTC. This chain connects TRBV29-1 to TRBJ1-2; possible D gene TRBD1, 5 bases. The V and J ends lost 4 bases and 8 bases respectively, with 14 bases between them. This CDR3 comprises 12 residues. Germline loops: CDR1 SQVTM, CDR2 ANQGSEA.

The chain links TRBV5-1 to TRBJ2-7; weak D call: TRBD2 (6 bases). The CDR3 is 16 residues long. Germline CDR1 reads SGHRS; CDR2 reads YFSETQ. Trimming pared 0 bases from V and 0 bases from J, leaving 13 bases between. CDR3 region: CASSLAGRGSSYEQYF. The DNA for the CDR3 is TGCGCCAGCAGCTTGGCCGGGCGGGGAAGCTCCTACGAGCAGTACTTC.

In this sample, this clone turned up once. The chain couples TRBV5-8 to TRBJ2-7; D possibly corresponds to TRBD2 (6 bases). The germline V and J ends were trimmed by 0 bases and 5 bases, with 9 bases remaining between them. The V gene's germline CDR1 is SGHTS and CDR2 YDEGEE. The CDR3 has 13 amino acids. The CDR3 DNA is TGTGCCAGCAGCTTGGGGAGGGTAGACGAGCAGTACTTC. It encodes CASSLGRVDEQYF.

This clone was picked up one time. The chain uses TRBV4-1 and TRBJ2-2; TRBD2 matches 8 bases. Germline CDR1 reads MGHRA; CDR2 reads YSYEKL. CDR3 length: 18 residues. The J segment lost 3 bases and the V segment lost 0 bases, leaving 9 bases of the junction unmatched. Written as DNA, the CDR3 is TGCGCCAGCAGCCAAGAGGGCGGGAGGATGGTTCACACCGGGGAGCTGTTTTTT. Translation: CASSQEGGRMVHTGELFF.

The chain combines TRBV6-5 with TRBJ1-3; D is uncertain. Trimming took 2 bases from V and 2 from J, leaving 4 bases between them. The CDR3 sequence is 13 residues long. Per germline, CDR1 MNHEY and CDR2 SVGAGI. The CDR3 loop is CASSYGPGNTIYF. The DNA of the CDR3 is TGTGCCAGCAGTTACGGCCCTGGAAACACCATATATTTT.

The genes are TRBV13 and TRBJ1-2, with no clear D. Trimming took off 5 bases at V and 4 bases at J, with 17 bases between the two ends. CDR1 is PRHDT, CDR2 FYEKMQ, per germline (reference sequence). There are 15 residues in the CDR3. The CDR3 nucleotides read TGTGCCAGCAGCCCAGGTAGGGAGGATAGCTATGGCTACACCTTC. Its protein product is CASSPGREDSYGYTF.

This chain links TRBV7-6 with TRBJ2-6; TRBD2 might be the D (5 bases). This CDR3 contains 15 residues. Germline assignment: CDR1 SGHVS and CDR2 FNYEAQ. V was shortened by 1 base and J by 2 bases, with 6 bases between the two germline ends. CDR3 DNA sequence: TGTGCCAGCAGCTTAGTGAGGGCTGGGGCCAACGTCCTGACTTTC. This gives the protein CASSLVRAGANVLTF. Based on the CDR3 plus reference TRBV7-6 and TRBJ2-6, the full variable domain is GAGVSQSPRYKVTKRGQDVALRCDPISGHVSLYWYRQALGQGPEFLTYFNYEAQQDKSGLPNDRFSAERPEGSISTLTIQRTEQRDSAMYRCASSLVRAGANVLTFGAGSRLTVL.

The chain joins TRBV19 to TRBJ1-1; possibly TRBD1 for D (5 bases). V lost 3 bases and J 4 bases, leaving 9 bases between the germline ends. The CDR3 contains 13 residues. Germline V gives CDR1 LNHDA, CDR2 SQIVND (reference sequence). This chain's CDR3 is CASSMTDTTEAFF. The CDR3 bases are TGTGCCAGTAGTATGACAGACACCACTGAAGCTTTCTTT.

The rearrangement joins TRBV7-3 to TRBJ1-1, with D hard to call. The CDR3 length is 13 residues. V lost 1 base to trimming and J lost 1 base, with 4 bases between them. The V gene's germline CDR1 is SGHTA and CDR2 FQGTGA. This CDR3 reads CASSLKRNTEAFF. The DNA of the CDR3 is TGTGCCAGCAGCTTAAAGAGGAACACTGAAGCTTTCTTT.

The chain uses TRBV9 and TRBJ1-2; D unresolved. CDR1 SGDLS and CDR2 YYNGEE come from the germline V gene. The CDR3 length is 11 residues. V lost 3 bases and J 3 bases, leaving 3 bases between the germline ends. The CDR3 region is CASSGYYGYTF. The CDR3, as DNA: TGTGCCAGCAGCGGTTACTATGGCTACACCTTC.

This sequence joins TRBV6-5 and TRBJ2-7; the D call may be TRBD1 or TRBD2 (5 bases each). Germline lookup yields CDR1 MNHEY and CDR2 SVGAGI. V lost 3 bases to trimming and J lost 6 bases, with 15 bases between them. The CDR3 has 14 amino acids. CDR3 loop: CASSYSGTALEQYF. CDR3 in DNA: TGTGCCAGCAGTTATTCCGGGACGGCCCTCGAGCAGTACTTC.

V gene TRBV4-3 combines with J gene TRBJ2-1; 10 bases are a match to TRBD2. The CDR3 extends over 15 amino acids. Germline-derived CDR1 and CDR2 are LGHNA and YSLEER. J was trimmed by 9 bases and V by 1 base; bases with no gene match: 6. CDR3 residues: CASSQVPAGGGEQFF. The CDR3 DNA follows: TGCGCCAGCAGCCAAGTTCCAGCGGGAGGGGGTGAGCAGTTCTTC.

CDR3 residues: CASSMGHQHGAYEQYF. The CDR3 coding sequence is TGTGCCAGCTCCATGGGGCACCAACATGGAGCCTACGAGCAGTACTTC. V usage is TRBV18 and J usage is TRBJ2-7; maybe TRBD1 (5 bases). Germline CDR1 is KGHSH and CDR2 is LQKENI. The CDR3 sequence is 16 residues long. Trimming shortened V by 6 bases and J by 2 bases, and 20 bases separated the two germline ends.

Written as DNA, the CDR3 is TGTGCCAGTAGTATAGGGGTGGACATGGACTCCTACGAGCAGTACTTC. Translated, it gives CASSIGVDMDSYEQYF. The chain couples TRBV19 to TRBJ2-7; possibly TRBD1 for D (5 bases). Deletions cut 1 base from V and 0 bases from J, with 13 bases between. From germline, CDR1 is LNHDA and CDR2 SQIVND (reference sequence). There are 16 residues in the CDR3. The variable domain in full, completed from reference TRBV19 and TRBJ2-7, reads DGGITQSPKYLFRKEGQNVTLSCEQNLNHDAMYWYRQDPGQGLRLIYYSQIVNDFQKGDIAEGYSVSREKKESFPLTVTSAQKNPTAFYLCASSIGVDMDSYEQYFGPGTRLTVT.

This chain connects TRBV27 to TRBJ2-5; 7 bases align to TRBD1. CDR1 MNHEY and CDR2 SMNVEV come from the germline V gene (reference sequence). The CDR3 sequence is 15 residues long. J was trimmed by 5 bases and V by 3 bases; bases with no gene match: 9. This CDR3 is CASSLAGGRGETQYF. The CDR3 nucleotides read TGTGCCAGCAGTTTGGCTGGGGGCAGGGGGGAGACCCAGTACTTC.

J is TRBJ1-1 and V is TRBV7-3; D remains ambiguous. Germline assignment: CDR1 SGHTA and CDR2 FQGTGA. The CDR3 contains 15 residues. Trimming cost V 3 bases and J 9 bases, with 20 bases left between them. CDR3 nucleotides: TGTGCCAGCAGCTTCTCCCGGGTCCAAAGAACCAAAGCTTTCTTT. Encoded protein: CASSFSRVQRTKAFF. Full variable domain (missing parts from reference TRBV7-3 and TRBJ1-1): GAGVSQTPSNKVTEKGKYVELRCDPISGHTALYWYRQSLGQGPEFLIYFQGTGAADDSGLPNDRFFAVRPEGSVSTLKIQRTERGDSAVYLCASSFSRVQRTKAFFGQGTRLTVV.

This chain joins TRBV6-5 and TRBJ1-1; D unclear. CDR1 is MNHEY, CDR2 SVGAGI, per germline. Trimming removed 0 bases at V and 4 bases at J, with 9 bases between. The length of the CDR3 is 14 residues. The CDR3 reads CASSYSMAFTEAFF. The CDR3 DNA is TGTGCCAGCAGTTACTCGATGGCATTCACTGAAGCTTTCTTT.